The sequence of this T cell receptor beta chain was determined in a study of identical twins. Study-wide findings and caveats: Cord blood beta clonotypes that were abundant carried fewer insertions, and memory repertoires showed no such trend. Among monozygotic twins, out-of-frame TCR alpha sharing exceeded what models predicted.

As concerns this clonotype: The antigen remains undetermined.

The V gene's germline CDR1 is LGHNA and CDR2 YSLEER. Trimming removed 0 bases from V and 0 bases from J, with 5 bases in between. The CDR3 length is 14 residues. Template switching created a universal primer site, and the cDNA included unique molecular identifiers. MiXCR, applied by TCRdb to the 5' RACE reads, yields one record per CDR3 protein. The sample includes 310,000 or so distinct CDR3 sequences, roughly 8.6% of them seen just once. In addition, the sample was reused for a study of yellow fever vaccine responses in identical twins. Per that study: Twins reportedly showed a vaccine T cell response that seemed partly convergent and partly personalized.

The sequence was obtained from a woman younger than 35 in good health. The J gene is TRBJ1-1, the V gene TRBV4-3; D gene unclear. The sample taken for sequencing was CD8+ T cells sorted from blood. The CDR3 nucleotides are TGCGCCAGCAGCCAAGAAGGCGTGAACACTGAAGCTTTCTTT. Translating it yields CASSQEGVNTEAFF.